Each of the 23 T cell receptor beta chains below was sequenced from the same sample in a study of blood T cell repertoires in COVID-19. Libraries were prepared by immunoSEQ multiplex PCR; TCRdb keeps only in-frame clonotypes and omits some of them. The sample yields roughly 230,000 clones, 65% to 85% seen once. The sequenced material came from PBMCs or T cells enriched from blood (not recorded which). These TCRs come from a woman aged 60-75 years who had recovered from COVID-19.

This chain connects TRBV5-6 to TRBJ2-1, with D hard to call. This CDR3 comprises 15 residues. CDR1 is SGHDT, CDR2 YYEEEE, per germline. V was trimmed by 4 bases and J by 1 base, leaving 12 bases between them. CDR3 amino acids: CASSDWVVSYNEQFF. CDR3 nucleotide sequence: TGTGCCAGCAGCGACTGGGTAGTATCCTACAATGAGCAGTTCTTC.

The chain is built from TRBV6-2 or TRBV6-3 and TRBJ2-1; TRBD2 is a possible D gene (5 bases). This CDR3 spans 15 amino acids. Germline assignment: CDR1 MNHEY and CDR2 SVGEGT. The V end lost 4 bases, the J end lost 0 bases, and 10 bases lay between the germline ends. The CDR3 DNA reads as TGTGCCAGCAGTTCCCGGGGATACTCCTACAATGAGCAGTTCTTC. It is translated as CASSSRGYSYNEQFF.

The chain links TRBV4-1 to TRBJ1-3; a possible D gene is TRBD1 (6 bases). This CDR3 is 14 amino acids long. Germline CDR1 reads MGHRA; CDR2 reads YSYEKL. V lost 1 base, J lost 4 bases, and 8 bases lay in between. CDR3 region: CASSQAGAGNTIYF. The CDR3 region has the DNA TGCGCCAGCAGCCAAGCAGGGGCGGGAAACACCATATATTTT.

The chain carries TRBV4-1 and TRBJ2-5, with D possibly TRBD2 on 5 matching bases. The germline V gene has CDR1 MGHRA and CDR2 YSYEKL. V was pared by 0 bases and J by 5 bases, with 7 bases between. The CDR3 runs 13 residues. CDR3 nucleotides: TGCGCCAGCAGCCAAGAGAGAGGGGAGACCCAGTACTTC. This gives the protein CASSQERGETQYF.

This clone appeared a few times. The CDR3 DNA sequence: TGTGCCATCAGTGTGACTAGCGCTAGCTCCTACAATGAGCAGTTCTTC. It encodes CAISVTSASSYNEQFF. The chain couples TRBV10-3 to TRBJ2-1; 8 bases align to TRBD2. The CDR3 has 16 residues. In germline, CDR1 is ENHRY, CDR2 SYGVKD. J lost 0 bases, V lost 4 bases, and 5 bases had no gene match.

The chain carries TRBV25-1 and TRBJ1-1; TRBD1 agrees at 7 bases. The J segment lost 4 bases and the V segment lost 0 bases, leaving 5 bases of the junction unmatched. Looked up from germline, CDR1 is MGHDK and CDR2 is SYGVNS. The CDR3 is made up of 15 amino acids. The CDR3 DNA reads TGTGCCAGCAGTGAATACGAAGGGGGCTTCACTGAAGCTTTCTTT. Translation: CASSEYEGGFTEAFF. Complete variable domain (other parts from reference TRBV25-1 and TRBJ1-1): EADIYQTPRYLVIGTGKKITLECSQTMGHDKMYWYQQDPGMELHLIHYSYGVNSTEKGDLSSESTVSRIRTEHFPLTLESARPSHTSQYLCASSEYEGGFTEAFFGQGTRLTVV.

The chain is built from TRBV29-1 and TRBJ2-3; TRBD1 matches 11 bases. The CDR3 covers 14 residues. CDR1 and CDR2 (germline): SQVTM, ANQGSEA. The J segment lost 3 bases and the V segment lost 6 bases, leaving 5 bases of the junction unmatched. CDR3 sequence reads: CSVGGQGGTDTQYF. For the CDR3, the DNA is TGCAGCGTCGGGGGACAGGGGGGAACAGATACGCAGTATTTT.

The genes are TRBV30 and TRBJ1-2; 9 positions agree with TRBD1. CDR1 is GTSNPN, CDR2 SVGIG, per germline (reference sequence). V lost 1 base, J lost 6 bases, and 6 bases stayed unmatched. The CDR3 length is 14 residues. Here the CDR3 DNA reads TGTGCCTGGAGTGCAACAGGGGGCCTCAATGGCTACACCTTC. This codes for CAWSATGGLNGYTF. Filled out from reference TRBV30 and TRBJ1-2, the complete variable domain reads SQTIHQWPATLVQPVGSPLSLECTVEGTSNPNLYWYRQAAGRGLQLLFYSVGIGQISSEVPQNLSASRPQDRQFILSSKKLLLSDSGFYLCAWSATGGLNGYTFGSGTRLTVV.

Only one count was recorded for this clone. The rearrangement uses TRBV29-1 and TRBJ2-7; perhaps TRBD2 as D (6 bases). The V and J ends lost 2 bases and 5 bases respectively, with 13 bases between them. CDR3 length: 13 amino acids. Germline V gene sequence: CDR1 SQVTM, CDR2 ANQGSEA. DNA of the CDR3: TGCAGCGTTGAACGCCAGGGCGGGGACGAGCAGTACTTC. Translated: CSVERQGGDEQYF.

V and J are TRBV5-1 and TRBJ2-2, with D tentatively TRBD2 (5 bases). CDR1 is SGHRS, CDR2 YFSETQ, per germline. V dropped 6 bases and J dropped 0 bases, with 12 bases sitting between them. This CDR3 spans 15 amino acids. This CDR3 reads CASTPDGTNTGELFF. The CDR3 nucleotides are TGCGCCAGCACCCCGGACGGGACGAACACCGGGGAGCTGTTTTTT.

This rearrangement joins TRBV3-1 (or the pseudogene TRBV3-2) to TRBJ1-1, with 7 nucleotides matching TRBD1. The germline CDR1 and CDR2 sequences are LGHDT and YNNKEL (reference sequence). The CDR3 totals 14 residues. Trimming took 3 bases from V and 3 from J; bases not matched to a gene: 4. The CDR3 region has the DNA TGTGCCAGCAGCCACAGGGGGAAGGACACTGAAGCTTTCTTT. It codes for CASSHRGKDTEAFF.

V and J are TRBV6-5 and TRBJ2-2; possibly TRBD2 for D (5 bases). This CDR3 is 16 amino acids long. The V end was cut by 0 bases, the J end by 5 bases, with 13 bases between. Germline CDR1 MNHEY, CDR2 SVGAGI. This CDR3 is CASSYSRALSTGELFF. CDR3 DNA: TGTGCCAGCAGTTACTCGCGGGCTCTGAGTACCGGGGAGCTGTTTTTT.

This chain links TRBV6-5 with TRBJ1-1; 8 nucleotides line up with TRBD1. Germline CDR1 reads MNHEY; CDR2 reads SVGAGI. With 5 bases clipped from V and 3 bases from J, the junction kept 2 bases outside the gene matches. The CDR3 loop spans 13 amino acids. CDR3 in DNA: TGTGCCAGCAGTCCGACAGGGGACACTGAAGCTTTCTTT. The encoded protein is CASSPTGDTEAFF.

The V and J genes are TRBV7-6 and TRBJ1-4; 9 nucleotides match TRBD1. The CDR3 contains 17 residues. V lost 8 bases to trimming and J lost 3 bases; unmatched junction nucleotides: 13. Germline CDR1 reads SGHVS; CDR2 reads FNYEAQ. CDR3 sequence reads: CASRQGQGMGANEKLFF. The DNA for the CDR3 is TGTGCCAGCCGTCAGGGACAGGGAATGGGTGCTAATGAAAAACTGTTTTTT. The complete variable domain, with remaining parts taken from reference TRBV7-6 and TRBJ1-4, reads GAGVSQSPRYKVTKRGQDVALRCDPISGHVSLYWYRQALGQGPEFLTYFNYEAQQDKSGLPNDRFSAERPEGSISTLTIQRTEQRDSAMYRCASRQGQGMGANEKLFFGSGTQLSVL.

This chain links TRBV25-1 with TRBJ1-2; D may be TRBD1 (5 bases). The CDR3 length is 13 residues. V was shortened by 5 bases and J by 1 base, with 8 bases between the two germline ends. The germline V gene encodes CDR1 MGHDK and CDR2 SYGVNS. CDR3: CASSPGRNYGYTF. The DNA of the CDR3 is TGTGCCAGCAGTCCAGGGCGTAACTATGGCTACACCTTC.

This rearrangement joins TRBV6-6 to TRBJ1-3; D call uncertain. Trimming took 2 bases from V and 0 from J, leaving 5 bases between them. Germline CDR1 is MNHNY and CDR2 is SVGAGI (reference sequence). The CDR3 has 14 residues. The CDR3 loop reads CASSYTSSGNTIYF. The CDR3 region has the DNA TGTGCCAGCAGTTACACGAGCTCTGGAAACACCATATATTTT.

J is TRBJ1-6 and V is TRBV7-2; 7 bases are a match to TRBD1. J gave up 10 bases and V 6 bases, and 9 bases lay outside the gene matches. Germline lookup yields CDR1 SGHTA and CDR2 FQGNSA. The CDR3 is made up of 14 amino acids. CDR3 sequence: CASRERTGGSPLHF. The CDR3 DNA reads as TGTGCCAGCAGAGAGCGGACAGGTGGATCACCCCTCCACTTT.

V and J are TRBV3-1 (or the pseudogene TRBV3-2) and TRBJ1-5; no clear D gene. The V gene lost 1 base and the J gene lost 0 bases, with 4 bases spanning the gap. Looked up from germline, CDR1 is LGHDT and CDR2 is YNNKEL (reference sequence). The CDR3 sequence is 14 residues long. Written as DNA, the CDR3 is TGTGCCAGCAGCCAAGGTCATAGCAATCAGCCCCAGCATTTT. It yields the protein CASSQGHSNQPQHF.

In DNA, the CDR3 is TGTGCCAGCAGCCCCCCCTGGGCGGGAGGGCCCAGGTTAGGCAATGAGCAGTTCTTC. It is translated as CASSPPWAGGPRLGNEQFF. The rearrangement joins TRBV7-9 to TRBJ2-1; 9 nucleotides match TRBD2. CDR1 SEHNR and CDR2 FQNEAQ come from the germline V gene (reference sequence). The CDR3 is made up of 19 amino acids. V dropped 5 bases and J dropped 6; count of bases not matched to a gene: 20.

This clone was counted a single time. The V call is TRBV24-1, the J call TRBJ2-1; 9 bases are shared with TRBD2. This CDR3 has 17 residues. Germline trimming cut 0 bases from V and 5 bases from J; bases unmatched to any gene: 7. Germline loops: CDR1 KGHDR, CDR2 SFDVKD. The CDR3 loop is CATSDLGSGSKNNEQFF. The CDR3 bases are TGTGCCACCAGTGATTTGGGTAGCGGGAGTAAAAACAATGAGCAGTTCTTC.

This chain uses TRBV5-1 with TRBJ1-5; weak D call: TRBD1 (5 bases). The CDR3 is 15 amino acids. The V gene lost 0 bases and the J gene lost 4 bases, with 11 bases spanning the gap. CDR1 SGHRS and CDR2 YFSETQ come from the germline V gene. CDR3 coding DNA: TGCGCCAGCAGCTTGGAGGGCCAGGGTAATCAGCCCCAGCATTTT. Residues: CASSLEGQGNQPQHF.

This chain connects TRBV7-3 to TRBJ1-2, with TRBD1 matching 10 bases. This CDR3 comprises 13 residues. Germline CDR1 and CDR2: SGHTA and FQGTGA. Losses at the gene ends were 5 bases for V and 6 bases for J; bases not matched to a gene: 3. CDR3 bases: TGTGCCAGCAGCACGGACAGGGGGAATGGCTACACCTTC. Translation gives CASSTDRGNGYTF.

This clone was picked up a small number of times. The chain recombines TRBV6-4 with TRBJ2-5, with TRBD1 matching over 8 bases. The germline V gene has CDR1 MRHNA and CDR2 SNTAGT. The CDR3 contains 14 residues. With V trimmed by 8 bases and J by 4 bases, 9 bases remained unmatched. DNA of the CDR3: TGTGCCAGCTCCCGGACAGGGCAGGGAGAGACCCAGTACTTC. It encodes CASSRTGQGETQYF.